This T cell receptor beta chain was documented in a study of regulatory T cells in long-lasting Graves disease (dated by TCRdb to about 2021). With respect to the entire study: Antithyroid drugs had been taken for less than 3 months by newly diagnosed Graves' disease patients. The study took place in China and was registered as a clinical trial. Persistent Graves' disease patients were compared with newly diagnosed Graves' disease patients by peripheral blood TCR sequencing and RNA sequencing. TCR sequencing covered about 13 persistent and roughly 20 newly diagnosed Graves' disease patients, approximately 33 samples in total. Broader findings and caveats from the paper: Because the primary lesion, thyroid tissue, could not be accessed, the study looked at peripheral blood alone. Only the TCR beta chain was sequenced and analyzed. Compared with newly diagnosed patients, persistent Graves' disease patients had lower TCR Shannon entropy and fewer highly expanded clones, which suggests clonal expansion. More public clonotypes were shared among persistent patients (under 3,000) than among newly diagnosed patients (966). Preferential use of TRBV28, TRBJ1-2 and TRBJ2-5 was observed in persistent disease, whereas TRBV20-1 and TRBJ2-1 were favored in newly diagnosed disease. The authors noted that the small sample size was a limitation that may lower accuracy.

Receptors were amplified or captured by multiplex PCR. The sequencer listed for this sample is Illumina HiSeq 4000. To build TCR beta libraries, CDR3 regions were amplified by Arm-PCR using iRepertoire HTBI primers. Before sequencing, the PCR products underwent gel purification. The study's own analysis went as follows. Gene usage analysis of CDR3 amino acid clonotypes used the roughly 62 TRBV and around 13 TRBJ segments found across samples. COPE and FqMerger were used to merge filtered high-quality paired reads into contigs. BLAST was used to align contigs to IMGT TRBV, TRBD and TRBJ reference genes, with CDR3 defined following IMGT. Any clonotype with a frequency above 0.1% was classified as a highly expanded clone. Shannon entropy served as the measure of repertoire diversity, while the Gini coefficient captured V-J evenness. Clonotypes shared by more than one individual were considered public. TCRdb reran the public reads through fastp at Q25 and MiXCR, keeping productive beta chains. Rows are unified per CDR3 protein, each entry keeping the most common DNA and genes. TCRdb assigned the V and J calls; the authors' analysis was not used. Within this sample are some 330,000 distinct CDR3 sequences, with about 12% of them counted one time only. The leading ten clones occupy 15% to 20% of the sample.

The germline V gene (reference sequence) supplies CDR1 WNHNN and CDR2 SYGVQD. Reading from cysteine to phenylalanine, the CDR3 counts 13 amino acids. The kept DNA is CDR3 alone, 39 bases in frame from the first base. Trimming accounts for 4 bases at V and 7 bases at J, while the number of junction bases matched to no gene is 5. According to the study, the label for this sample's time point signals: newly diagnosed GD, antithyroid drugs for less than 3 months. For both TCR sequencing and RNA sequencing, RNA was extracted from PBMCs using TRIzol. The diagnosis of Graves' disease was made according to American Thyroid Association guidelines. Recruitment of patients was carried out at an endocrinology department in Xi'an, China. Each patient gave around 9.2 milliliters of peripheral blood, collected in an EDTA anticoagulant tube. Ficoll Paque Plus density gradient separation was used to isolate PBMCs, and no additional T cell sorting was done. An Agilent 2100 Bioanalyzer and agarose gel were used to assess RNA quality, and a NanoDrop 2000 was used to measure RNA concentration.

At least ten counts were recorded for this clonotype. The clone's antigen remains unknown. No much larger clone exists at a distance of one base, and base qualities are not known. The same data also contributed to another study, on T cells in Graves' hyperthyroidism and ophthalmopathy. The second publication reports: Graves' hyperthyroidism was defined as stable when no progression to ophthalmopathy occurred over 18 months of follow-up. Hyperthyroidism patients were newly diagnosed, with disease duration under 2 months, and aged 18 to 65 years. Exclusion was applied to patients with uncontrolled infections, other autoimmune diseases, pregnancy or lactation. Diagnoses were based on clinical symptoms, serum thyroxine and TRAb, thyroid ultrasound and orbital computed tomography. For the first round of RT-PCR on the TCR CDR3, the HTBI primer set was used together with the Qiagen OneStep RT-PCR kit. Most expanded thyroid clonotypes (frequency above 0.001) were also detected in blood, a finding suggesting that blood repertoires may reflect thyroid immune responses. In cross-validation, a model built on a 13 V-J signature told ophthalmopathy apart from stable hyperthyroidism with roughly 87% sensitivity and approximately 81% specificity, and in testing the same model reached 80%/75%. During validation, the model predicted progression to ophthalmopathy a median of approximately 6.5 months ahead of onset, with almost 71% sensitivity and roughly 75% specificity. To identify TCR V-J signatures that set the groups apart, the researchers used a discovery cohort of 90 to 100 patients, made up of around 40 with Graves' ophthalmopathy and 57 with stable Graves' hyperthyroidism. Prospective prediction of ophthalmopathy was tested in an independent validation cohort of 18 to 20 hyperthyroidism patients and 17 patients who later progressed to ophthalmopathy. The 95 to 100 discovery patients were randomly split 7:3 into training and test sets. In addition, the study compared T-cell repertoires in thyroid tissue and in blood from five or six Graves' hyperthyroidism patients. Once sampling was done, hyperthyroidism patients were given methimazole at a starting dose of 30 mg daily, whereas ophthalmopathy patients were given high-dose intravenous methylprednisolone. The libraries were constructed in a second round of multiplex PCR and then size-selected and purified. Sequencing of the libraries was done on an Illumina HiSeq2000 using paired-end 100 bp reads. Raw data were processed with SOAPnuke, discarding reads with adapters, uncalled bases, mean Phred below 15, or no exact constant-primer or identifier match. High-quality paired reads were merged using COPE v1.2.5, and each unique nucleotide sequence was defined as a clonotype. Clonotypes were aligned to IMGT TRBV, TRBD and TRBJ reference segments using MiTCR v1.1. Analysis was restricted to V-J combinations with a frequency above 0.0001, which covered 99.2% of repertoires. The TCS score was defined as F50 (clonal expansion) divided by E x V (chaos), with BLOSUM62-based TCRdist calculated between CDR3 peptides within each V-J. Welch's t-statistics and random forest reduced roughly 540 V-J features to 10 to 15, which were used in a naive Bayes classifier (R e1071). Sample size was not statistically predetermined, and investigators were not blinded to group allocation. The paper describes TCR Vbeta CDR3 sequencing of 120 to 150 peripheral blood samples, made up of about 41 ophthalmopathy patients, around 78 hyperthyroidism patients and 17 progressor patients.

Sequencing used peripheral blood mononuclear cells (PBMCs), obtained at new diagnosis, from a patient treated with antithyroid drugs. The sequence was obtained from a woman between 18 and 29 years old with Graves disease. Donor details come from another sample of the same person, matched by shared clones. The chain links TRBV10-1 with TRBJ2-5; the junction holds 8 bases that match TRBD1. The nucleotide sequence reads as follows: TGCGCCAGCAGTGGGGGACAGGCTGGGACCCAGTACTTC. This yields the protein CASSGGQAGTQYF.